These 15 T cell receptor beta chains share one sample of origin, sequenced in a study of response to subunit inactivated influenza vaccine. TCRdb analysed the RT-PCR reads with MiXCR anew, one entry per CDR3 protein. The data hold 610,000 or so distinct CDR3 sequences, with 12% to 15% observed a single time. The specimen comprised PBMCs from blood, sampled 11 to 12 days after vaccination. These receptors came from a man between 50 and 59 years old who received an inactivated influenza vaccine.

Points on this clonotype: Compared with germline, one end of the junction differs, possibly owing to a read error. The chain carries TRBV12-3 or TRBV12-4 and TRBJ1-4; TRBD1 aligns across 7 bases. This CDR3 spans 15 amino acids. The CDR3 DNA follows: TGTGCCAGCAGCTTAGGACAGGCGGGTAATGAAAAACTGTTTTTT. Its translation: CASSLGQAGNEKLFF.

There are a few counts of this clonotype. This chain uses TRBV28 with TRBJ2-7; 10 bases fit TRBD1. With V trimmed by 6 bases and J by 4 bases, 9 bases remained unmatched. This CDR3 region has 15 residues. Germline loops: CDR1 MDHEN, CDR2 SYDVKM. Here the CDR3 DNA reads TGTGCCAGCAGATCCCCCCGGGACAGGGGTTACGAGCAGTACTTC. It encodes CASRSPRDRGYEQYF.

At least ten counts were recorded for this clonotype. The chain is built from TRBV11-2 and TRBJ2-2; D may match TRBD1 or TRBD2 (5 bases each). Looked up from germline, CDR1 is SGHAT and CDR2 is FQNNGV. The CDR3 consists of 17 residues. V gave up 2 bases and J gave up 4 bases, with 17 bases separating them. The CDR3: CASSLSLAGRITGELFF. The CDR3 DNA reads TGTGCCAGCAGCTTATCCCTTGCAGGGAGAATCACCGGGGAGCTGTTTTTT. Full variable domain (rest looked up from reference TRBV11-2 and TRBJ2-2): EAGVAQSPRYKIIEKRQSVAFWCNPISGHATLYWYQQILGQGPKLLIQFQNNGVVDDSQLPKDRFSAERLKGVDSTLKIQPAKLEDSAVYLCASSLSLAGRITGELFFGEGSRLTVL.

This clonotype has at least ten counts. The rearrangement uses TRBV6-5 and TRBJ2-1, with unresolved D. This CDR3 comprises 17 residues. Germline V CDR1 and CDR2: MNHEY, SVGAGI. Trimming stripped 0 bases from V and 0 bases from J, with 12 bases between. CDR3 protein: CASSYSISNPSYNEQFF. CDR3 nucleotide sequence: TGTGCCAGCAGTTACTCGATATCTAACCCCTCCTACAATGAGCAGTTCTTC.

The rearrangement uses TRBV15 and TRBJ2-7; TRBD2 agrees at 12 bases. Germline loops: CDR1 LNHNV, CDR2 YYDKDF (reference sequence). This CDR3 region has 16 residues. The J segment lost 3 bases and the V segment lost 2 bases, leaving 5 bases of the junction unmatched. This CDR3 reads CATSRTPGLAGYEQYF. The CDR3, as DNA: TGTGCCACCAGCAGAACGCCGGGACTAGCGGGCTACGAGCAGTACTTC.

This chain's CDR3 is CASSITGGPTQYF. DNA for the CDR3: TGCGCCAGCAGCATAACGGGCGGGCCGACGCAGTATTTT. The genes are TRBV5-1 and TRBJ2-3, with a weak D call TRBD2 (5 bases). V shed 4 bases and J shed 9 bases, with 15 bases lying between them. The germline gives CDR1 SGHRS, CDR2 YFSETQ. This CDR3 has 13 residues.

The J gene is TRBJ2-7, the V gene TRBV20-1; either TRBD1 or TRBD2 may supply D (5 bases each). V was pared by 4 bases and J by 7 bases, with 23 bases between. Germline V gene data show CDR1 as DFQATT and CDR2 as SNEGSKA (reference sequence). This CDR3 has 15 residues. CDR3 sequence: CSATLQEGLGTEQYF. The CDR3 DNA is TGCAGTGCTACGCTACAGGAAGGACTTGGTACTGAGCAGTACTTC.

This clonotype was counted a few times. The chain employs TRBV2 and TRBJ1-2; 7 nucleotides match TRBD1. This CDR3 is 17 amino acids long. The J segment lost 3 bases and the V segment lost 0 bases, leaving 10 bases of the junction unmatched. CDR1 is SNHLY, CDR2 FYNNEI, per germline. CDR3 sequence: CASSEALGQAPDYGYTF. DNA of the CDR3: TGTGCCAGCAGTGAAGCGCTAGGACAGGCCCCGGACTATGGCTACACCTTC.

The CDR3 reads CASSPGAGTGNTEAFF. The CDR3 bases are TGTGCCAGCTCACCAGGGGCAGGCACAGGGAACACTGAAGCTTTCTTT. The chain carries TRBV18 and TRBJ1-1; a weak D match, TRBD1 (5 bases). The CDR3 is 16 residues long. Germline V CDR1 and CDR2: KGHSH, LQKENI. Trimming pared 2 bases from V and 1 base from J, leaving 14 bases between.

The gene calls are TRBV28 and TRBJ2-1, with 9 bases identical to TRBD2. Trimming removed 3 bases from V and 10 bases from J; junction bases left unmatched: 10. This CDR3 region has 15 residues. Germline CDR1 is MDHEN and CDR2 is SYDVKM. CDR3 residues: CASSLTASGVFEQFF. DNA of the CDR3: TGTGCCAGCAGTTTGACGGCTAGCGGGGTGTTCGAGCAGTTCTTC.

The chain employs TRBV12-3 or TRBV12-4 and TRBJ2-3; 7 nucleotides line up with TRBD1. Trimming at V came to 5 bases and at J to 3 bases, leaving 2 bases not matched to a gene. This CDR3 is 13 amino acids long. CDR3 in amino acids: CASSTGQTDTQYF. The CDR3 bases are TGTGCCAGCAGTACGGGACAGACAGATACGCAGTATTTT.

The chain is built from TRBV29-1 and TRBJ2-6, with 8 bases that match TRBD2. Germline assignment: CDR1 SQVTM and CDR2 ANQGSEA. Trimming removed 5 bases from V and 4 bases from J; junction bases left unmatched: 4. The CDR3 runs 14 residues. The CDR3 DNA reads TGCAGCGTTCGGGGGGGCTACGGGGCCAACGTCCTGACTTTC. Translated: CSVRGGYGANVLTF. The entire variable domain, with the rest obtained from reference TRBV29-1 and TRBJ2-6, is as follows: SAVISQKPSRDICQRGTSLTIQCQVDSQVTMMFWYRQQPGQSLTLIATANQGSEATYESGFVIDKFPISRPNLTFSTLTVSNMSPEDSSIYLCSVRGGYGANVLTFGAGSRLTVL.

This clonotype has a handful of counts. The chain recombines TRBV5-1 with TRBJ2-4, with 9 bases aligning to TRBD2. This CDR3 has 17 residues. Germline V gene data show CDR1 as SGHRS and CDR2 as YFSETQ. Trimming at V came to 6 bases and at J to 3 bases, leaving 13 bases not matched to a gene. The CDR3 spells CASTDSGGQLGKNIQYF. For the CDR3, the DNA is TGCGCCAGCACTGATAGCGGGGGACAGCTTGGCAAAAACATTCAGTACTTC.

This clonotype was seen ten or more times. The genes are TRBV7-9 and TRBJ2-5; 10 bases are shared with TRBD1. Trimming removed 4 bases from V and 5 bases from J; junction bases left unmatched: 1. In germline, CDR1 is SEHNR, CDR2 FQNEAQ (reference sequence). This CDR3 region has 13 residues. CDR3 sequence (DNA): TGTGCCAGCAGCTGGGGACAGGGGGAGACCCAGTACTTC. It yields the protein CASSWGQGETQYF.

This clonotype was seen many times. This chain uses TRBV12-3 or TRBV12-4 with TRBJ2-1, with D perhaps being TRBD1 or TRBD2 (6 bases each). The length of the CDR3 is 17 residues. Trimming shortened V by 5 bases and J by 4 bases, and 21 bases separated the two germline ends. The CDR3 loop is CASSGTFGGAKYNEQFF. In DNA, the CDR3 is TGTGCCAGCAGTGGAACCTTCGGGGGCGCGAAATACAATGAGCAGTTCTTC.